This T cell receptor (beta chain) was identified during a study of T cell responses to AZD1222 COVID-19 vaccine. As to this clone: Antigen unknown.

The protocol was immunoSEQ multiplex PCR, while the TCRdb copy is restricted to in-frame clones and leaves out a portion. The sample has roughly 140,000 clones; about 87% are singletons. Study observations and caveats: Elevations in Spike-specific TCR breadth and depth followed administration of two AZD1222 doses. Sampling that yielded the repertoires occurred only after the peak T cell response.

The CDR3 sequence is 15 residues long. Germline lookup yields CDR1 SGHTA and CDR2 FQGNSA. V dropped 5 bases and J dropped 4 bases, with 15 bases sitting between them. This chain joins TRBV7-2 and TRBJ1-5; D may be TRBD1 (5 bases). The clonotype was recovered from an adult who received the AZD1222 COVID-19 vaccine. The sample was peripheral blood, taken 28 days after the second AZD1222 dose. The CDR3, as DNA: TGTGCCAGCAGCCCCCCTATGGCAGGGAATCAGCCCCAGCATTTT. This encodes CASSPPMAGNQPQHF. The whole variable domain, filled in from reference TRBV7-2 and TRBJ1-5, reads GAGVSQSPSNKVTEKGKDVELRCDPISGHTALYWYRQSLGQGLEFLIYFQGNSAPDKSGLPSDRFSAERTGGSVSTLTIQRTQQEDSAVYLCASSPPMAGNQPQHFGDGTRLSIL.